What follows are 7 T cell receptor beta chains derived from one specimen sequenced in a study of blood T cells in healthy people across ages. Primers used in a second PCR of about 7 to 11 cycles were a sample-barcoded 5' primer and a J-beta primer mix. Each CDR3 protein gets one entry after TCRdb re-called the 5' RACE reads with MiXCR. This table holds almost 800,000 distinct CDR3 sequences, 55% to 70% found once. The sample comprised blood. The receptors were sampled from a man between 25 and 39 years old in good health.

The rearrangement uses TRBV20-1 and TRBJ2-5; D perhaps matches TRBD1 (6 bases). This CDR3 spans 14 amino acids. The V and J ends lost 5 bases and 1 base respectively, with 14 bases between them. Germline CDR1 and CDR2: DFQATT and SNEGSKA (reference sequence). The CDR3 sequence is CSAPLTGRQETQYF. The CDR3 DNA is TGCAGTGCTCCACTTACAGGGCGCCAAGAGACCCAGTACTTC.

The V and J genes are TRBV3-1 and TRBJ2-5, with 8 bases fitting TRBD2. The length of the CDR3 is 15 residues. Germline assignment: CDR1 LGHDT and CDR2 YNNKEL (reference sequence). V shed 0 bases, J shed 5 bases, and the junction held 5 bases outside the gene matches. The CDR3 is CASSQEIPGGETQYF. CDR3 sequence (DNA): TGTGCCAGCAGCCAAGAGATTCCGGGAGGGGAGACCCAGTACTTC.

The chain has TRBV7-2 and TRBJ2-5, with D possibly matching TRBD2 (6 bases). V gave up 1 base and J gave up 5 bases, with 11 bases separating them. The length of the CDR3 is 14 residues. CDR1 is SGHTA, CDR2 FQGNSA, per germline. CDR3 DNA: TGTGCCAGCAGCTTAGGTTACGCGGGGGAGACCCAGTACTTC. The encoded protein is CASSLGYAGETQYF.

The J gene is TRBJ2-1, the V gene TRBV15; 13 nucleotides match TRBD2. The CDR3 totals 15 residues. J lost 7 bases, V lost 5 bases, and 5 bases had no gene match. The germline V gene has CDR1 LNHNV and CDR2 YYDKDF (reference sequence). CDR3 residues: CATSGRTSGSNEQFF. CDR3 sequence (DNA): TGTGCCACCAGCGGCAGGACTAGCGGGAGTAATGAGCAGTTCTTC.

The CDR3 protein is CASSIGLTAKNIQYF. The CDR3, as DNA: TGTGCCAGTAGTATAGGGCTAACAGCCAAAAACATTCAGTACTTC. The chain joins TRBV19 to TRBJ2-4, with D hard to call. The V and J ends lost 1 base and 0 bases respectively, with 7 bases between them. The CDR3 is 15 residues long. CDR1 is LNHDA and CDR2 is SQIVND in the germline V gene (reference sequence).

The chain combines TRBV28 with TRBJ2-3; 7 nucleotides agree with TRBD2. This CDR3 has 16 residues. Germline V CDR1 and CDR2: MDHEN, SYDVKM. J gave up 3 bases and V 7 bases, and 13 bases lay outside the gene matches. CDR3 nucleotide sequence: TGTGCCAGCAAAGGGGCTAGCGGAAGGGAGACAGATACGCAGTATTTT. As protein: CASKGASGRETDTQYF.

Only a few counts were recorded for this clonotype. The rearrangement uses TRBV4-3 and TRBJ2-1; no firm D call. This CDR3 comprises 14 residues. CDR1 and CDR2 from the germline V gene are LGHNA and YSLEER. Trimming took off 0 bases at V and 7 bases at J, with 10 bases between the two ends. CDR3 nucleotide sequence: TGCGCCAGCAGCCAAGATCGCGGTCAGAATGAGCAGTTCTTC. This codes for CASSQDRGQNEQFF.